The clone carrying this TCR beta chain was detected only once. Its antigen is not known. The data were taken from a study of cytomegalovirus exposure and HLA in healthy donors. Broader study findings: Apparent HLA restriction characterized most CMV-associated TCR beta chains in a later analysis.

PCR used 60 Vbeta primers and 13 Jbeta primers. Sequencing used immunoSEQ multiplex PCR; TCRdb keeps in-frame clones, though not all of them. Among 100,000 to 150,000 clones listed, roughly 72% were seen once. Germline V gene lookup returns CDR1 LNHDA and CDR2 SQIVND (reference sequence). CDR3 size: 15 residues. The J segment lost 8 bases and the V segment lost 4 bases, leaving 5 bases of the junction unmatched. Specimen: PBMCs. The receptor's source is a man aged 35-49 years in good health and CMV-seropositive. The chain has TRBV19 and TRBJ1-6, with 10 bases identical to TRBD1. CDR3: CASSNRDRGDSPLHF. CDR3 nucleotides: TGTGCCAGTAGTAACCGGGACAGGGGCGATTCACCCCTCCACTTT.